This T cell receptor beta chain was identified in a study of cytomegalovirus exposure and HLA in healthy donors. This CDR3 is 15 amino acids long. CDR1 is SGDLS and CDR2 is YYNGEE in the germline V gene. The germline V and J ends were trimmed by 0 bases and 8 bases, with 14 bases remaining between them. The donors comprised healthy bone marrow donors. Donors were ostensibly healthy at sampling, although undocumented immune exposures were probable. The PCR used 60 Vbeta and 13 Jbeta primers. Libraries were prepared by immunoSEQ multiplex PCR; TCRdb keeps only in-frame clonotypes and omits some of them. The data show around 300,000 clones, roughly 86% seen once.

Sequencing was carried out using PBMCs. The rearrangement links TRBV9 to TRBJ1-4; D might be TRBD1 (6 bases). This TCR was recovered from a woman between 35 and 50 years old in good health and CMV-seropositive. Here the CDR3 reads CASSVGGGGREKLFF. In DNA form, the CDR3 reads TGTGCCAGCAGCGTAGGAGGGGGAGGGAGGGAAAAACTGTTTTTT.